Following are 22 T cell receptor beta chains from one sample sequenced in a study of T cell repertoires in cytomegalovirus infection (dated by TCRdb to between 2018 and 2021). For these receptors, no antigen is known. Sequencing was carried out with an Illumina HiSeq 1500. TCRdb reprocessed the public reads (quality trimming at Q25 with fastp, clone calling with MiXCR) and kept in-frame beta chains. Rows matching on CDR3 protein sequence are summarized as one entry with the most common DNA and genes. This sample lists roughly 51,000 distinct CDR3 sequences; about 18% were detected once. The top ten hold less than 30% of the sample. What this sample's treatment or condition label stands for: in vitro stimulation with specific CMV peptide epitopes to enrich CMV-specific T cells. The sequenced sample was CD8+ T cells from cultured PBMCs, obtained from culture after CMV antigen stimulation. Receptor source: a human donor in good health (CMV status not recorded). Some clones in this sample may be carry-over from other donors' samples.

The CDR3 sequence: CASSEAARSSYNEQFF. CDR3 DNA sequence: TGTGCCAGCAGTGAAGCGGCTAGGAGCTCCTACAATGAGCAGTTCTTC. The chain employs TRBV6-1 and TRBJ2-1; D ambiguous. Germline CDR1 MNHNS, CDR2 SASEGT. V lost 0 bases and J 0 bases, leaving 9 bases between the germline ends. This CDR3 contains 16 residues.

This clonotype appeared a few times. The V call is TRBV12-3 or TRBV12-4, the J call TRBJ2-7; the D is unclear. With 5 bases removed from V and 3 bases from J, the gap between germline ends came to 5 bases. The length of the CDR3 is 11 residues. This CDR3 is CASSNNYEQYF. As DNA, the CDR3 is TGTGCCAGCAGTAACAACTACGAGCAGTACTTC.

This chain connects TRBV23-1 to TRBJ2-1; 7 bases agree with TRBD1. TRBV23-1 counts as an open reading frame of uncertain function. This CDR3 is built from 19 residues. The V gene end was trimmed by 5 bases and the J gene end by 2 bases; junction bases not matched to a gene: 18. The CDR3 loop reads CASSKTGQTIKVPYNEQFF. The CDR3, as DNA: TGCGCCAGCAGTAAGACGGGACAGACAATTAAGGTGCCCTACAATGAGCAGTTCTTC.

In this sample, this clonotype turned up a few times. The rearrangement joins TRBV7-2 to TRBJ2-1; D uncertain. The CDR3 sequence is 13 residues long. Germline assignment: CDR1 SGHTA and CDR2 FQGNSA. The V end lost 10 bases, the J end lost 6 bases, and 16 bases lay between the germline ends. Here the CDR3 reads CATAQPRGNEQFF. In DNA form, the CDR3 reads TGTGCCACCGCCCAACCTCGAGGCAATGAGCAGTTCTTC. Looking up the rest from reference TRBV7-2 and TRBJ2-1 gives the full variable domain: GAGVSQSPSNKVTEKGKDVELRCDPISGHTALYWYRQSLGQGLEFLIYFQGNSAPDKSGLPSDRFSAERTGGSVSTLTIQRTQQEDSAVYLCATAQPRGNEQFFGPGTRLTVL.

This CDR3 reads CASSLLPSGNTDTQYF. CDR3 nucleotides: TGTGCCAGCAGTTTATTGCCTAGCGGGAACACAGATACGCAGTATTTT. This chain links TRBV28 with TRBJ2-3; TRBD2 agrees at 9 bases. This CDR3 has 16 amino acids. V shed 1 base and J 2 bases; nucleotides not matched to a gene: 4. The V gene's germline CDR1 is MDHEN and CDR2 SYDVKM.

This clonotype has just a few counts. The rearrangement joins TRBV7-9 to TRBJ1-6, with D uncertain. Germline CDR1 is SEHNR and CDR2 is FQNEAQ (reference sequence). With 5 bases removed from V and 0 bases from J, the gap between germline ends came to 14 bases. The CDR3 is made up of 17 amino acids. CDR3 loop: CASSIDGRSSYNSPLHF. The CDR3 bases are TGTGCCAGCAGCATCGACGGCAGGAGCTCCTATAATTCACCCCTCCACTTT.

This clonotype was observed once. With a much larger clone just one base away, this may be a read error. The chain employs TRBV7-8 and TRBJ2-7, with 8 bases fitting TRBD1. The CDR3 sequence is 14 residues long. Germline CDR1 reads SGHVS; CDR2 reads FQNEAQ. CDR3: CVSSTRTGFDEQYF. CDR3 in DNA: TGTGTCAGCAGCACACGGACAGGGTTCGACGAGCAGTACTTC.

This clonotype was detected once. The chain recombines TRBV11-1 with TRBJ1-2; D not certain. The CDR3 consists of 16 residues. Germline V gene lookup returns CDR1 SGHAT and CDR2 FQDESV (reference sequence). Trimming took off 2 bases at V and 0 bases at J, with 13 bases between the two ends. This CDR3 is CASSLRGSPANYGYTF. CDR3 sequence (DNA): TGTGCCAGCAGCTTACGAGGATCCCCAGCTAACTATGGCTACACCTTC.

The genes are TRBV20-1 and TRBJ1-1, with 8 bases aligning to TRBD1. The CDR3 has 10 residues. Per germline, CDR1 DFQATT and CDR2 SNEGSKA (reference sequence). V was clipped by 8 bases and J by 11 bases; unmatched bases: 7. Written as DNA, the CDR3 is TGCAGTAGGACGACAGGGGATGCTTTCTTT. It translates to CSRTTGDAFF.

The chain has TRBV11-3 and TRBJ2-3, with D tentatively TRBD2 (5 bases). Germline CDR1 reads SGHNT; CDR2 reads YENEEA. With 2 bases removed from V and 2 bases from J, the gap between germline ends came to 11 bases. The CDR3 is made up of 15 amino acids. DNA for the CDR3: TGTGCCAGCAGCTTAACTGGGAGCGCCACAGATACGCAGTATTTT. Protein sequence: CASSLTGSATDTQYF.

CDR3 residues: CASREAATGELFF. CDR3 in DNA: TGTGCCAGCAGAGAAGCGGCCACCGGGGAGCTGTTTTTT. V usage is TRBV12-3 or TRBV12-4 and J usage is TRBJ2-2; tentative D call: TRBD2 (5 bases). CDR3 size: 13 residues. The germline V and J ends were trimmed by 6 bases and 4 bases, with 9 bases remaining between them.

The V call is TRBV12-3 or TRBV12-4, the J call TRBJ1-1; no reliable D call. There are 16 residues in the CDR3. Trimming cost V 4 bases and J 5 bases, with 20 bases left between them. Written as DNA, the CDR3 is TGTGCCAGCAGTTGGTATGCGGGAGTCTTAAAGACTGAAGCTTTCTTT. Its translation is CASSWYAGVLKTEAFF.

A single count supports this clonotype. This chain joins TRBV7-9 and TRBJ2-5; TRBD2 matches at 7 bases. The ends lost 5 bases at V and 1 base at J; junction bases unmatched: 4. This CDR3 region has 14 residues. The germline CDR1 and CDR2 sequences are SEHNR and FQNEAQ (reference sequence). The CDR3 bases are TGTGCCAGCAGCACCCCGGGAGGCCAAGAGACCCAGTACTTC. It translates to CASSTPGGQETQYF.

Only a few counts were recorded for this clonotype. The V call is TRBV4-1, the J call TRBJ2-4; tentative D call: TRBD1 (6 bases). Germline V gene lookup returns CDR1 MGHRA and CDR2 YSYEKL. V gave up 0 bases and J gave up 8 bases, with 14 bases separating them. There are 15 residues in the CDR3. The DNA for the CDR3 is TGCGCCAGCAGCCAAGAGGGGGCGGAAGGCCACATTCAGTACTTC. Translating gives CASSQEGAEGHIQYF.

In its sample, this clonotype was seen many times. The V and J genes are TRBV7-8 and TRBJ2-7; 7 bases align to TRBD1. The CDR3 spans 16 residues. Trimming at V came to 0 bases and at J to 7 bases, leaving 12 bases not matched to a gene. The germline V gene has CDR1 SGHVS and CDR2 FQNEAQ. CDR3 region: CASSLAPGQVLREQYF. CDR3 DNA sequence: TGTGCCAGCAGCTTAGCTCCCGGACAGGTCCTTAGGGAGCAGTACTTC.

There are a few counts of this clonotype. In nucleotides, the CDR3 is TGTGCCAGCAGTTCTACGAAAGCGCCGCCCTCCCATTCACCCCTCCACTTT. Protein: CASSSTKAPPSHSPLHF. The chain couples TRBV27 to TRBJ1-6; D not certain. CDR3 length: 17 amino acids. Per germline, CDR1 MNHEY and CDR2 SMNVEV (reference sequence). The V end was cut by 4 bases, the J end by 8 bases, with 21 bases between.

This clonotype was detected a few times. The chain employs TRBV7-3 and TRBJ2-3, with 9 bases identical to TRBD1. The CDR3 is 15 residues long. CDR1 and CDR2 (germline): SGHTA, FQGTGA. The J segment lost 5 bases and the V segment lost 4 bases, leaving 7 bases of the junction unmatched. CDR3 sequence reads: CASSSTGGRGDTQYF. CDR3 sequence (DNA): TGTGCCAGCAGCTCAACAGGGGGCAGGGGAGATACGCAGTATTTT. Combining the CDR3 with reference TRBV7-3 and TRBJ2-3 gives the whole variable domain GAGVSQTPSNKVTEKGKYVELRCDPISGHTALYWYRQSLGQGPEFLIYFQGTGAADDSGLPNDRFFAVRPEGSVSTLKIQRTERGDSAVYLCASSSTGGRGDTQYFGPGTRLTVL.

There are many counts of this clonotype. V and J are TRBV12-3 or TRBV12-4 and TRBJ2-5; TRBD2 might be the D (6 bases). Trimming removed 6 bases at V and 6 bases at J, with 32 bases between. The CDR3 sequence is 19 residues long. For the CDR3, the DNA is TGTGCCAGCAGCCGAATCCACACGTTTGGAGGGCGCGTTGCCCAGACCCAGTACTTC. It is translated as CASSRIHTFGGRVAQTQYF.

The CDR3 sequence: CAISESTYTEAFF. The DNA for the CDR3 is TGTGCCATCAGTGAGTCGACGTACACTGAAGCTTTCTTT. The chain recombines TRBV10-3 with TRBJ1-1; unclear D gene. Germline lookup yields CDR1 ENHRY and CDR2 SYGVKD. The CDR3 sequence is 13 residues long. Trimming took 0 bases from V and 3 from J, leaving 5 bases between them.

The V call is TRBV6-1, the J call TRBJ2-7; the match to TRBD2 covers 9 bases. V lost 3 bases to trimming and J lost 2 bases; unmatched junction nucleotides: 5. The CDR3 is 15 residues long. Germline V gene sequence: CDR1 MNHNS, CDR2 SASEGT. The CDR3 DNA follows: TGTGCCAGCAGTGAGCGGGAGGGCCCCCCCTACGAGCAGTACTTC. Its protein is CASSEREGPPYEQYF.

This clonotype was seen a handful of times. This may arise from a read error, as a much more abundant clone is one base away. J is TRBJ1-5 and V is TRBV6-1, with 10 bases matching TRBD1. Trimming at V came to 6 bases and at J to 5 bases, leaving 1 base not matched to a gene. Germline CDR1 and CDR2: MNHNS and SASEGT. The CDR3 sequence is 13 residues long. DNA of the CDR3: TGTGCCAGCAGCGGGACAGGGGATCAGCCCCAGCATTTT. Its translation: CASSGTGDQPQHF.

This clonotype has just one count. This chain links TRBV5-1 with TRBJ2-1, with 7 bases identical to TRBD2. CDR1 is SGHRS, CDR2 YFSETQ, per germline. Trimming removed 1 base from V and 5 bases from J; junction bases left unmatched: 9. The CDR3 covers 16 residues. The DNA of the CDR3 is TGCGCCAGCAGCTTGAGGAGGAGCGGGGTCGACAATGAGCAGTTCTTC. It codes for CASSLRRSGVDNEQFF.